The 11 T cell receptor beta chains below come from one sample, sequenced in a study of glioma-infiltrating T cells. TCR alpha and beta CDR3 regions were amplified from RNA using iRepertoire nested multiplex PCR. A single record per CDR3 protein comes from TCRdb applying MiXCR to the multiplex PCR reads. The sample includes over 80,000 distinct CDR3 sequences, around 42% seen only once; the top ten take 30% to 40%. Sequenced sample: glioma tissue, nonneoplastic brain tissue, or PBMCs (not recorded which). The source of these receptors is a human donor with low-grade glioma or glioblastoma, undergoing nonglioma brain surgery, or in good health (not recorded which).

This clonotype was seen a handful of times. The chain has TRBV3-1 and TRBJ2-4; D is possibly TRBD2 (7 bases). CDR3 length: 15 residues. The germline gives CDR1 LGHDT, CDR2 YNNKEL (reference sequence). Trimming took 4 bases from V and 0 from J, leaving 10 bases between them. The CDR3 DNA reads as TGTGCCAGCAGCCCGCGGGGGCGAGCCAAAAACATTCAGTACTTC. Translation gives CASSPRGRAKNIQYF.

This clonotype was picked up many times. V and J are TRBV20-1 and TRBJ2-1; 10 bases match TRBD2. Germline CDR1 and CDR2: DFQATT and SNEGSKA (reference sequence). The CDR3 extends over 15 amino acids. The junction had 8 bases not matched to a gene; V was cut back by 3 bases and J by 6 bases. For the CDR3, the DNA is TGCAGTGCTAGCGGCCGGCGGACTAGCGGCAATGAGCAGTTCTTC. It specifies CSASGRRTSGNEQFF.

A note on this clonotype: A read error may be the cause here, since a much bigger clone is one base away. This chain links TRBV3-1 with TRBJ2-7, with D maybe TRBD2 (5 bases). Trimming cost V 6 bases and J 7 bases, with 10 bases left between them. This CDR3 is built from 11 residues. The germline V gene has CDR1 LGHDT and CDR2 YNNKEL (reference sequence). The CDR3 spells CASRETGEQYF. In DNA form, the CDR3 reads TGTGCCAGCAGGGAGACGGGGGAGCAGTACTTC.

A word on this clonotype: This clone may be a read error of a much larger clone one base away. The V and J genes are TRBV6-6 and TRBJ1-4; 10 bases align to TRBD1. Germline assignment: CDR1 MNHNY and CDR2 SVGAGI (reference sequence). The CDR3 has 14 amino acids. The CDR3 protein is CDISDPDRGEKLFF. DNA of the CDR3: TGTGACATCAGTGATCCGGACAGGGGGGAAAAACTGTTTTTT.

This clonotype was observed many times. The chain carries TRBV12-3 or TRBV12-4 and TRBJ1-2; TRBD1 aligns across 7 bases. The CDR3 is made up of 14 amino acids. V was pared by 1 base and J by 2 bases, with 1 base of the junction left unmatched. In DNA form, the CDR3 reads TGTGCCAGCAGTTTAGAACAGGGGAACTATGGCTACACCTTC. Translation gives CASSLEQGNYGYTF.

In its sample, this clonotype was seen many times. The chain joins TRBV18 to TRBJ2-7; either TRBD1 or TRBD2 may fit D (5 bases each). V lost 0 bases and J lost 5, with 8 bases in between. Germline values: CDR1 KGHSH, CDR2 LQKENI. The CDR3 has 13 residues. For the CDR3, the DNA is TGTGCCAGCTCACCACCGGTGGGGGACGAGCAGTACTTC. Its protein product is CASSPPVGDEQYF.

About this clonotype itself: A much larger clone lies a single base off, so this may be a read error. The chain has TRBV5-1 and TRBJ2-3; no clear D. This CDR3 region has 14 residues. Germline V gene sequence: CDR1 SGHRS, CDR2 YFSETQ. V was trimmed by 4 bases and J by 0 bases, leaving 9 bases between them. This CDR3 reads CASSPGPSTDTQYF. CDR3 sequence (DNA): TGCGCCAGCAGCCCCGGGCCGAGCACAGATACGCAGTATTTT.

This clonotype showed up just once. As the CDR3 is not closed by the conserved phenylalanine or tryptophan, this likely results from a read error. The chain uses TRBV6-2 or TRBV6-3 and TRBJ1-1; 8 nucleotides match TRBD1. Germline-derived CDR1 and CDR2 are MNHEY and SVGEGT. The CDR3 length is 15 residues. This CDR3 is CPSSRLQGVNTEAFL. The DNA for the CDR3 is TGTCCCAGCAGTAGGTTACAGGGGGTGAACACTGAAGCTTTCCTT.

This clonotype showed up many times. The V gene is TRBV20-1, the J gene TRBJ2-6, with 13 bases that match TRBD2. V lost 1 base and J lost 0; bases outside the gene matches: 3. The CDR3 is 18 amino acids. CDR1 is DFQATT and CDR2 is SNEGSKA in the germline V gene (reference sequence). CDR3 bases: TGCAGTGCTAGAGCCGGGACTAGCGGGAACTCTGGGGCCAACGTCCTGACTTTC. Translated, it gives CSARAGTSGNSGANVLTF.

This clonotype was seen many times. This chain uses TRBV12-3 or TRBV12-4 with TRBJ2-3; 7 bases match TRBD2. CDR3 length equals 14 residues. V gave up 6 bases and J gave up 2 bases; unmatched junction bases: 5. The CDR3 nucleotides are TGTGCCAGCAGCACTAGCGAATCCACAGATACGCAGTATTTT. This gives the protein CASSTSESTDTQYF.

On this clonotype itself: Just one base apart from a much larger clone, this may be a read error. The CDR3 does not end in the conserved phenylalanine or tryptophan, so this is likely a read error. This sequence joins TRBV14 and TRBJ1-1, with D unresolved. Trimming cost V 2 bases and J 4 bases, with 8 bases left between them. Germline V gene lookup returns CDR1 SGHDN and CDR2 FVKESK. This CDR3 has 13 residues. This CDR3 is CASSQLWSTEAFL. CDR3 DNA sequence: TGTGCCAGCAGCCAACTTTGGTCCACTGAAGCTTTCCTT.